The subject of this entry is one T cell receptor (beta chain). What it binds is unknown. V lost 5 bases, J lost 1 base, and 10 bases lay in between. CDR3 length: 14 amino acids. These data are taken from a study of blood T cells in healthy people across ages. Study at large: Template-switching capture recovered about one barcoded beta molecule per two T cells. General study findings and limits: Researchers judged that diversity estimates from one million T cells fell short of true values.

It was with a sample-barcoded 5' primer and a J-beta primer mix that a second PCR of about 7 to 12 cycles was run. TCRdb redid the calling of the 5' RACE reads with MiXCR, one entry per CDR3 protein. The sample carries fewer than 1.5 million distinct CDR3 sequences, about 40% recorded once. The chain carries TRBV12-3 or TRBV12-4 and TRBJ2-3, with a possible D match to TRBD1 (5 bases). The sequence was collected from a woman aged 18-35 years in good health. Material: blood. The CDR3 DNA sequence: TGTGCCAGCAGTCCGGACATCGGCACAGATACGCAGTATTTT. The encoded protein is CASSPDIGTDTQYF.